This record looks at one T cell receptor (beta chain) sequence and its context. The antigen is undetermined. Time point described: baseline pretreatment blood. Treatment: 15 Gy SBRT to primary tumor, nephrectomy 4 weeks later. Serial blood draws occurred at baseline and 2 and 4 weeks post-SBRT. The data derive from a study of radiation and T cells in renal cell carcinoma. At the level of the study: Nephrectomy followed 15 Gy stereotactic body radiation by 4 weeks. General observations from the study: Without pretreatment biopsies, baseline tumor clonotype presence was undetermined. From baseline, blood top tumor clonotypes peaked at 2 weeks post-radiation.

The CDR3 extends over 15 amino acids. Germline CDR1 reads MGHRA; CDR2 reads YSYEKL. Trimming shortened V by 0 bases and J by 8 bases, and 13 bases separated the two germline ends. Some clones are missing from TCRdb's copy, which holds only in-frame ones; the method was immunoSEQ multiplex PCR. The sample lists about 140,000 clones, 83% seen once, with under 25% in the top ten. The V gene is TRBV4-1, the J gene TRBJ1-4; D gene ambiguous. This specimen consisted of blood, obtained from a patient whose treatment included radiotherapy and nephrectomy. The TCR originated in a woman in her forties or fifties with renal cell carcinoma. Written as DNA, the CDR3 is TGCGCCAGCAGCCAAGAATCGGGGTCGAGGGAAAAACTGTTTTTT. It yields the protein CASSQESGSREKLFF.